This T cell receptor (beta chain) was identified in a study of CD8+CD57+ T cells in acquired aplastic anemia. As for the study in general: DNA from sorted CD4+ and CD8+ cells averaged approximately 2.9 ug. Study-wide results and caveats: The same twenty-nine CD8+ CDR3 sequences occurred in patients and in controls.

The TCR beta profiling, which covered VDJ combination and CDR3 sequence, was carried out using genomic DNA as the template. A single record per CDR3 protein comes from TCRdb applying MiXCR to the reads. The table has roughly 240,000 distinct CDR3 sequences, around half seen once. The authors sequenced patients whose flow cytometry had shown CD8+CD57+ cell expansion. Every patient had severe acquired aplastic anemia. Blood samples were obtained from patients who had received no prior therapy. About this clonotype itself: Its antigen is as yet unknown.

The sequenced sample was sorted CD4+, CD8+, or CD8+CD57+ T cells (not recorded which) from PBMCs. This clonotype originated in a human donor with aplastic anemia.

The CDR3 nucleotides are TGCAGCGCAAGAAGCTCCTATAATTCACCCCTCCACTTT. Translation: CSARSSYNSPLHF. The chain carries TRBV20-1 and TRBJ1-6; D ambiguous. From germline, CDR1 is DFQATT and CDR2 SNEGSKA (reference sequence). The CDR3 spans 13 residues.